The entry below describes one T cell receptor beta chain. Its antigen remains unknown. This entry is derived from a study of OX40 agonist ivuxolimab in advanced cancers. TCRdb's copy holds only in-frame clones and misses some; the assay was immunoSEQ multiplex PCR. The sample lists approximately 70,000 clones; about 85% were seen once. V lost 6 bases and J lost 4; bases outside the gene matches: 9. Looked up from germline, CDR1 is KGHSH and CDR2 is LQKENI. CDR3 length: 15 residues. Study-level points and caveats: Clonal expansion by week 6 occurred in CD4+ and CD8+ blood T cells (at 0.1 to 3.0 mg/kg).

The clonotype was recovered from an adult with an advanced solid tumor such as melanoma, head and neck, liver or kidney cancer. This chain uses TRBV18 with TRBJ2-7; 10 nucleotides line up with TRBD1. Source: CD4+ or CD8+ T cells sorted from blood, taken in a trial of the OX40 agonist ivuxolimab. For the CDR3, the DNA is TGTGCCAGCTCGCCCCGGGACAGGGGTATGTACGAGCAGTACTTC. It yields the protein CASSPRDRGMYEQYF. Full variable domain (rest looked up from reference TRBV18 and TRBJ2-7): NAGVMQNPRHLVRRRGQEARLRCSPMKGHSHVYWYRQLPEEGLKFMVYLQKENIIDESGMPKERFSAEFPKEGPSILRIQQVVRGDSAAYFCASSPRDRGMYEQYFGPGTRLTVT.